This TCR beta chain comes out of a study of technical replicates of blood from several donors. V was clipped by 5 bases and J by 7 bases, with 15 bases between them. The CDR3 has 13 amino acids. Germline CDR1 reads SGDLS; CDR2 reads YYNGEE. TCRdb's copy holds only in-frame clones and misses some; the assay was immunoSEQ multiplex PCR. The table lists about 82,000 clones, 94% of them singletons. This clone was observed a few times. The chain couples TRBV9 to TRBJ1-1, with D perhaps TRBD1 (6 bases). This TCR came from a human donor in good health. The sequenced sample was T cells isolated from PBMCs. This chain's CDR3 is CASSKQGLGEAFF. For the CDR3, the DNA is TGTGCCAGCAGTAAACAGGGATTGGGTGAAGCTTTCTTT.